Detailed here is one TCR beta chain. Its antigen is still unknown. Coverage ceases 3 residues before the CDR3 finishes, and the germline J gene fills in the end. These data originate in a study of T cells in women clearing cervical HPV infection. Background on the study: Case blood drawn at lesion detection; control blood after infection cleared. Notes on the study in general: T-cell numbers per sample were unknown and may explain richness differences. Cases carried less TRBV6-7 than controls: around 0.11% versus 0.15%. CIN3+ cases had significantly higher TCR richness than controls; evenness did not differ.

V lost 3 bases, J lost 5 bases, and 5 bases stayed unmatched. Germline CDR1 DFQATT, CDR2 SNEGSKA (reference sequence). CDR3 length: 13 residues. This table comes from immunoSEQ multiplex PCR, and its TCRdb copy is limited to in-frame clones, with some not included. The sample table includes tens of thousands of clones. Sequenced material: blood buffy coat. The TCR was taken from a woman between 18 and 69 years old with a cervical HPV16 infection that either progressed to CIN3+ or cleared (not recorded which). This chain links TRBV20-1 with TRBJ1-2; 8 positions agree with TRBD1. CDR3 sequence: CSASPGGMYGYTF. The covered CDR3 bases are TGCAGTGCTAGTCCAGGGGGCATGTATGGC.